The 5 T cell receptor beta chains in this list originate from one sample, sequenced in a study of blood T cell repertoires in COVID-19. Here immunoSEQ multiplex PCR was the method, and the copy in TCRdb shows in-frame clones only, minus some. The sample holds about 210,000 clones, 75% to 90% seen once. Sample: peripheral blood. All receptors come from a middle-aged man with acute or convalescent COVID-19.

The genes are TRBV6-4 and TRBJ2-7; the D gene is possibly TRBD1 (5 bases). The CDR3 is made up of 11 amino acids. The V end was cut by 8 bases, the J end by 7 bases, with 12 bases between. CDR1 is MRHNA, CDR2 SNTAGT, per germline. CDR3 in DNA: TGTGCCAGCGGACAAGCCTCTGAGCAGTACTTC. Translation gives CASGQASEQYF.

This chain links TRBV6-2 or TRBV6-3 with TRBJ2-2; a possible D gene is TRBD1 (6 bases). Germline loops: CDR1 MNHEY, CDR2 SVGEGT. V was clipped by 2 bases and J by 3 bases, with 16 bases between them. The CDR3 has 17 residues. CDR3 DNA sequence: TGTGCCAGCAGTTACCGGATCGACAGGCTCTACACCGGGGAGCTGTTTTTT. Residues: CASSYRIDRLYTGELFF.

The V call is TRBV27, the J call TRBJ1-1; tentatively, D is TRBD1 (5 bases). V lost 5 bases and J lost 3, with 10 bases in between. The CDR3 is 13 residues long. Germline V gives CDR1 MNHEY, CDR2 SMNVEV (reference sequence). DNA of the CDR3: TGTGCCAGCAGTATCCCGGGGGACACTGAAGCTTTCTTT. Encoded protein: CASSIPGDTEAFF.

The chain combines TRBV7-8 with TRBJ2-5; no definite D call. The CDR3 length is 14 residues. V was pared by 4 bases and J by 1 base, with 10 bases between. Per germline, CDR1 SGHVS and CDR2 FQNEAQ. DNA of the CDR3: TGTGCCAGCAGCTGGTTCATGGCCCAAGAGACCCAGTACTTC. It translates to CASSWFMAQETQYF.

The chain is built from TRBV6-5 and TRBJ1-6; 10 bases line up with TRBD1. V trimming: 4 bases; J trimming: 10 bases; junction bases outside the gene matches: 7. The CDR3 runs 15 residues. Germline V CDR1 and CDR2: MNHEY, SVGAGI. CDR3 loop: CASSWDRGKESPLHF. CDR3 DNA sequence: TGTGCCAGCAGTTGGGACAGGGGTAAGGAATCACCCCTCCACTTT.